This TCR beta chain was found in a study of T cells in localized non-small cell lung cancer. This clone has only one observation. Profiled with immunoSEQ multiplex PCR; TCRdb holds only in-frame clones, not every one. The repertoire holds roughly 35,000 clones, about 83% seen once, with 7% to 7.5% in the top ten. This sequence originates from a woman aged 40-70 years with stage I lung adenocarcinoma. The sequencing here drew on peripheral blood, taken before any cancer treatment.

The CDR3 DNA reads as TGTGCCAGCAGCTCCGGGTCGCAGCAGTACTTC. It yields the protein CASSSGSQQYF. This sequence joins TRBV5-4 and TRBJ2-7, with D uncertain. The germline gives CDR1 SGHNT, CDR2 YYREEE (reference sequence). This CDR3 is built from 11 residues. Deletions cut 3 bases from V and 8 bases from J, with 9 bases between.